The clone carrying this T cell receptor (beta chain) came up a few times. The antigen is not known. This sample was taken from a study of vaccination and CD4 T cells after COVID-19. The Oncomine TCR Beta short-read assay was what sequenced the DNA obtained from cultured CD4+ T cells. TCRdb reprocessed the PCR reads with MiXCR, giving one entry per CDR3 protein. The table includes around 17,000 distinct CDR3 sequences, less than 70% detected once. Treatment of the sample: approximately nine-day PBMC culture with coronavirus spike peptide pools or control peptides (ViraFEST assay). The CDR3 has 13 residues. From germline, CDR1 is SGHTA and CDR2 FQGNSA. The V end was cut by 5 bases, the J end by 1 base, with 8 bases between.

The sample comprised CD4+ T cells from blood, cultured in vitro. The TCR comes from a human donor who had recovered from COVID-19. The chain is built from TRBV7-2 and TRBJ1-1; D ambiguous. The chain's CDR3 is CASSQRRNTEAFF. The CDR3 coding sequence is TGTGCCAGCAGCCAACGGAGGAACACTGAAGCTTTCTTT. Full variable domain (remainder filled in from reference TRBV7-2 and TRBJ1-1): GAGVSQSPSNKVTEKGKDVELRCDPISGHTALYWYRQSLGQGLEFLIYFQGNSAPDKSGLPSDRFSAERTGGSVSTLTIQRTQQEDSAVYLCASSQRRNTEAFFGQGTRLTVV.